One and the same sample provided the 6 T cell receptor beta chains below, sequenced in a study of tumor and adjacent non-tumor tissue in lung cancer. TCRbeta libraries were built with three rounds of nested PCR, modified from ARM-PCR. TCRdb re-analysed the multiplex PCR reads in MiXCR, keeping a single row per CDR3 protein. This sample has approximately 100,000 distinct CDR3 sequences, with approximately 60% found just once. This sample's RNA came from whole unsorted tissue. Distant lung tissue was collected more than 3 cm away from the tumor edge. What was sequenced was distant non-tumor lung tissue. The receptors were sampled from a man aged 25 to 45 with non-small cell lung cancer.

To note about this clonotype: This sequence may be a read error, since a much larger clone differs from it by one base. The chain uses TRBV6-6 and TRBJ2-7; D not certain. CDR1 and CDR2 from the germline V gene are MNHNY and SVGAGI (reference sequence). The length of the CDR3 is 11 residues. V lost 11 bases to trimming and J lost 1 base, with 9 bases between them. The CDR3 reads CAGRRSYEQYF. In DNA, the CDR3 is TGTGCCGGCCGACGGTCCTACGAGCAGTACTTC.

The chain has TRBV11-2 and TRBJ2-1; D is unresolved. Germline CDR1 and CDR2: SGHAT and FQNNGV. There are 10 residues in the CDR3. With 5 bases removed from V and 11 bases from J, the gap between germline ends came to 7 bases. The CDR3 spells CASSPPQQFF. CDR3 bases: TGTGCCAGCAGCCCCCCCCAGCAGTTCTTC.

On this clonotype: A much larger clonotype is one base distant, so this may be a read error. The CDR3 bases are TGTGCCAGCAGCTTTCTGGTACAGGGGATAGATACGCAGTATTTT. Translating it yields CASSFLVQGIDTQYF. The chain links TRBV5-5 to TRBJ2-3, with 7 bases lining up with TRBD1. This CDR3 is 15 amino acids long. Germline CDR1 SGHKS, CDR2 YYEKEE (reference sequence). J was trimmed by 5 bases and V by 2 bases; bases with no gene match: 8.

Of note for this clonotype: With a much larger clone just one base away, this may be a read error. The chain employs TRBV6-1 and TRBJ1-5; 7 positions agree with TRBD1. The J call is doubtful: the DNA matches TRBJ2-3 better. Germline values: CDR1 MNHNS, CDR2 SASEGT. The CDR3 runs 15 residues. The CDR3 loop is CASSTQKGGNQPQYF. DNA for the CDR3: TGTGCCAGCAGTACCCAAAAAGGGGGCAATCAGCCCCAGTATTTT.

The chain uses TRBV6-5 and TRBJ2-2, with 7 bases fitting TRBD1. After removal of 5 bases from V and 8 bases from J, the junction contained 11 bases not matched to a gene. The CDR3 loop spans 15 amino acids. Germline V lookup: CDR1 MNHEY, CDR2 SVGAGI. The CDR3 DNA is TGTGCCAGCAGTGGCTGGGACAGCCTATCGGGGGAGCTGTTTTTT. Encoded protein: CASSGWDSLSGELFF.

The J gene is TRBJ1-4, the V gene TRBV11-2; D not resolved. V lost 3 bases and J lost 5, with 13 bases in between. This CDR3 has 15 residues. Germline lookup yields CDR1 SGHAT and CDR2 FQNNGV. CDR3 residues: CASSFIGGYNEKLFF. The CDR3 nucleotides are TGTGCCAGCAGCTTTATAGGAGGATACAATGAAAAACTGTTTTTT.